The clone carrying this T cell receptor beta chain is a singleton in its sample. Germline and junction disagree at one end, which may indicate a read error. This sample was taken from a study of human T cells and chemical hapten exposure. Time point noted: patch test 1, 2 weeks after DPC sensitization. The treatment is: therapeutic diphenylcyclopropenone sensitization with weekly scalp DPC. Whole blood that had not been fractionated was the source of extracted total RNA. Attachment of unique molecular identifiers to individual cDNA molecules was performed in the library. TCRdb processed the RACE reads anew with MiXCR; each CDR3 protein has one entry. The sample has 300,000 to 400,000 distinct CDR3 sequences; around 7% are singletons. Germline loops: CDR1 SGHVS, CDR2 FNYEAQ. CDR3 length equals 14 residues.

This sample comprised whole blood, obtained in connection with sensitization to the hapten diphenylcyclopropenone (DPC). The chain has TRBV7-6 and TRBJ2-2; D is ambiguous. The sequence derives from a woman between 18 and 29 years old with alopecia areata. Some clones in this sample may be carry-over from other donors' samples. The CDR3 is CASSLGSNPGELFF. DNA of the CDR3: TGTGCCAGCAGCTTAGGCTCGAACCCCGGGGAGCTGTTTTTT.